A single sample is the source of the 12 T cell receptor beta chains below, sequenced in a study of CD8 T cells in ankylosing spondylitis. The study's findings and limits: In ankylosing spondylitis blood, a motif of roughly eight highly homologous TCR beta variants appeared characteristic.

These receptors' targets are unknown. Using its own MiXCR run on the 5' RACE reads, TCRdb lists one record per CDR3 protein. The data show over 700,000 distinct CDR3 sequences, around 17% seen once. Input material: blood, either unsorted or a sorted T cell fraction (not recorded which). These receptors were collected from a male donor with ankylosing spondylitis.

The chain is built from TRBV5-1 and TRBJ2-2; 8 bases match TRBD1. The V segment lost 3 bases and the J segment 7 bases; nucleotides outside the gene matches: 5. Germline V gene sequence: CDR1 SGHRS, CDR2 YFSETQ. The CDR3 is made up of 14 amino acids. The CDR3 DNA reads TGCGCCAGCAGCTGGGACAGGATAGGCGGGGAGCTGTTTTTT. It codes for CASSWDRIGGELFF.

V gene TRBV12-3 or TRBV12-4 combines with J gene TRBJ2-7, with 7 bases aligning to TRBD1. The CDR3 extends over 12 amino acids. With 7 bases clipped from V and 5 bases from J, the junction kept 5 bases outside the gene matches. The CDR3: CASTTGVNEQYF. CDR3 DNA sequence: TGTGCCAGCACCACAGGGGTCAACGAGCAGTACTTC.

This chain joins TRBV11-2 and TRBJ2-3; the match to TRBD2 covers 8 bases. CDR1 SGHAT and CDR2 FQNNGV come from the germline V gene. The CDR3 contains 15 residues. V was pared by 2 bases and J by 1 base, with 2 bases of the junction left unmatched. The CDR3 DNA reads as TGTGCCAGCAGCTTACCACTAGCGGGCACAGATACGCAGTATTTT. Translation gives CASSLPLAGTDTQYF.

The V and J genes are TRBV24-1 and TRBJ1-5; D gene ambiguous. The CDR3 has 12 residues. The V gene lost 9 bases and the J gene lost 6 bases, with 11 bases spanning the gap. Germline-derived CDR1 and CDR2 are KGHDR and SFDVKD. CDR3 nucleotide sequence: TGTGCCACCCCACCGGCGGTTCAGCCCCAGCATTTT. It specifies CATPPAVQPQHF.

The chain carries TRBV5-1 and TRBJ2-7; 7 bases match TRBD1. Germline CDR1 and CDR2: SGHRS and YFSETQ. The CDR3 loop spans 14 amino acids. J gave up 5 bases and V 4 bases, and 9 bases lay outside the gene matches. DNA for the CDR3: TGCGCCAGCAGCACAGACAGGGTCGGGAACGAGCAGTACTTC. Its protein is CASSTDRVGNEQYF.

This chain joins TRBV7-3 and TRBJ2-3, with D tentatively TRBD2 (6 bases). In germline, CDR1 is SGHTA, CDR2 FQGTGA. Trimming shortened V by 6 bases and J by 0 bases, and 7 bases separated the two germline ends. The CDR3 has 13 amino acids. The CDR3 spells CASRDYSTDTQYF. In DNA form, the CDR3 reads TGTGCCAGCAGGGACTACAGCACAGATACGCAGTATTTT.

This clonotype appeared once. This sequence joins TRBV20-1 and TRBJ1-5, with TRBD1 as a possible D gene (5 bases). CDR3 length: 14 residues. CDR1 and CDR2 from the germline V gene are DFQATT and SNEGSKA (reference sequence). V dropped 0 bases and J dropped 1 base, with 7 bases sitting between them. The CDR3 nucleotides read TGCAGTGCTAGAGATTGGGACAGCAATCAGCCCCAGCATTTT. This encodes CSARDWDSNQPQHF.

This clonotype has more than one count but fewer than ten. The chain employs TRBV5-8 and TRBJ2-1, with a weak D call TRBD2 (5 bases). CDR3 length equals 13 residues. Germline CDR1 reads SGHTS; CDR2 reads YDEGEE. V shed 5 bases and J shed 4 bases, with 10 bases lying between them. As DNA, the CDR3 is TGTGCCAGCAGACTAGGGCCTTACAATGAGCAGTTCTTC. Translated, it gives CASRLGPYNEQFF.

This chain links TRBV9 with TRBJ2-7, with D unclear. Trimming took off 1 base at V and 3 bases at J, with 14 bases between the two ends. Per the germline V gene, CDR1 is SGDLS and CDR2 is YYNGEE. This CDR3 contains 15 residues. As DNA, the CDR3 is TGTGCCAGCAGCGTAAATGTTGCAGGCGGCTACGAGCAGTACTTC. Translation: CASSVNVAGGYEQYF.

The chain couples TRBV6-1 to TRBJ1-6; the match to TRBD1 covers 9 bases. The CDR3 contains 14 residues. The junction had 1 base not matched to a gene; V was cut back by 4 bases and J by 6 bases. Germline V lookup: CDR1 MNHNS, CDR2 SASEGT. The CDR3 protein is CASSVQGANSPLHF. CDR3 coding DNA: TGTGCCAGCAGTGTACAGGGGGCTAATTCACCCCTCCACTTT.

This clonotype occurred once. The rearrangement links TRBV7-9 to TRBJ2-5, with D possibly matching TRBD2 (6 bases). The CDR3 contains 16 residues. V lost 4 bases and J lost 2, with 17 bases in between. Germline assignment: CDR1 SEHNR and CDR2 FQNEAQ (reference sequence). The DNA for the CDR3 is TGTGCCAGCAGCTCGTCGGGTAGCGGAATTCAAGAGACCCAGTACTTC. It is translated as CASSSSGSGIQETQYF.

This clonotype was picked up a small number of times. Written as DNA, the CDR3 is TGCAGCGTACGCCGAACCGGGGAGGTGAACACTGAAGCTTTCTTT. It specifies CSVRRTGEVNTEAFF. The rearrangement uses TRBV29-1 and TRBJ1-1; D not certain. The CDR3 runs to 15 residues. Germline V lookup: CDR1 SQVTM, CDR2 ANQGSEA. Trimming left V 6 bases short and J 0 bases short, with 17 bases between.